This T cell receptor (beta chain) derives from a study of T cells after yellow fever vaccination. Overall study findings and caveats: A small proportion of clonotypes was detected in both the CD4 and CD8 compartments.

Per the germline V gene, CDR1 is SGDLS and CDR2 is YYNGEE. This CDR3 has 17 residues. V lost 0 bases and J lost 2; bases outside the gene matches: 7. Details on this clonotype: The antigen is undetermined.

Making TCR cDNA involved 5'RACE template switching, which added UMIs and a universal primer site. TCRdb fed the 5' RACE reads into MiXCR, producing one record per CDR3 protein. The sample holds 150,000 to 200,000 distinct CDR3 sequences, around 9.3% seen once. The receptor's source is a man aged 18 to 30 who received the YFV17D yellow fever vaccine. This chain connects TRBV9 to TRBJ2-3, with TRBD2 matching over 9 bases. The sequenced sample was CD8+ T cells sorted from PBMCs, obtained 45 days after the yellow fever booster vaccination. The CDR3 loop is CASSVGGSGGLTDTQYF. Written as DNA, the CDR3 is TGTGCCAGCAGCGTAGGGGGTAGCGGGGGCCTCACAGATACGCAGTATTTT.